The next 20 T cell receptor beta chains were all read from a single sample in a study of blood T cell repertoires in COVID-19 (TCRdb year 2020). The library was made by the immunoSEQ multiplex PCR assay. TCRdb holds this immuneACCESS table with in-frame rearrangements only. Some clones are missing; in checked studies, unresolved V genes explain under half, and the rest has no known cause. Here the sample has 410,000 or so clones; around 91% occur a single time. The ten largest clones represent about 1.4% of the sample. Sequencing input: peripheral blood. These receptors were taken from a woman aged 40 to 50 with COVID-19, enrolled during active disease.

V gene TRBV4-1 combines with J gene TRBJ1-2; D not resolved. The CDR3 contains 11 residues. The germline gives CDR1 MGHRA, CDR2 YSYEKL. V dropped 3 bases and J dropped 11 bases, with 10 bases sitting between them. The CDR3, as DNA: TGCGCCAGCAGCCACGGGATTGGGTACACCTTC. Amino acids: CASSHGIGYTF.

CDR3 sequence reads: CANPGDRRVLEKLFF. Written as DNA, the CDR3 is TGTGCCAACCCCGGGGACAGGAGAGTACTTGAAAAACTGTTTTTT. The chain employs TRBV5-3 and TRBJ1-4; 8 positions agree with TRBD1. TRBV5-3 is marked as an open reading frame, function uncertain. This CDR3 is built from 15 residues. The V gene end was trimmed by 9 bases and the J gene end by 7 bases; junction bases not matched to a gene: 14.

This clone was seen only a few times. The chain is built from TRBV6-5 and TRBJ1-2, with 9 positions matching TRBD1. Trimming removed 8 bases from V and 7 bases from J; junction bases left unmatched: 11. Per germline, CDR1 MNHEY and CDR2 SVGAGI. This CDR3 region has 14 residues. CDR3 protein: CASGPGQGSFGYTF. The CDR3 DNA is TGTGCCAGCGGTCCGGGACAGGGTTCTTTTGGCTACACCTTC.

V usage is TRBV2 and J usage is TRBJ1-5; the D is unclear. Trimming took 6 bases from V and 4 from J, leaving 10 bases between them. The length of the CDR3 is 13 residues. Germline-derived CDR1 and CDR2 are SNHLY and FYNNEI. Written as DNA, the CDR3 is TGTGCCAGCAGGGACCCGGGGAATCAGCCCCAGCATTTT. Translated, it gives CASRDPGNQPQHF.

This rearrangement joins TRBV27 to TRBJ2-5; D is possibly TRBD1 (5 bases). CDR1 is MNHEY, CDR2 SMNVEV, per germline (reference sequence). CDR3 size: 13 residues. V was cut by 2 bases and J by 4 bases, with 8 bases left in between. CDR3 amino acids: CASSLLGRETQYF. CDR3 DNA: TGTGCCAGCAGTTTACTGGGGCGAGAGACCCAGTACTTC.

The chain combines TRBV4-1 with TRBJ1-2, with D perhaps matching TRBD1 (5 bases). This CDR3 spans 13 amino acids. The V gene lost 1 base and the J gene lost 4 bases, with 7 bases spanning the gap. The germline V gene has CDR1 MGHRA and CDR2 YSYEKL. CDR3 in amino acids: CASSQGRAYGYTF. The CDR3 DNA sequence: TGCGCCAGCAGCCAAGGCAGGGCCTATGGCTACACCTTC.

The CDR3 coding sequence is TGTGCCAGCTGGCCGGGTTATAGTCAGCCCCAGCATTTT. This translates into CASWPGYSQPQHF. The J gene is TRBJ1-5, the V gene TRBV27; D is ambiguous. CDR3 length equals 13 residues. Per germline, CDR1 MNHEY and CDR2 SMNVEV (reference sequence). V gave up 8 bases and J gave up 6 bases, with 14 bases separating them.

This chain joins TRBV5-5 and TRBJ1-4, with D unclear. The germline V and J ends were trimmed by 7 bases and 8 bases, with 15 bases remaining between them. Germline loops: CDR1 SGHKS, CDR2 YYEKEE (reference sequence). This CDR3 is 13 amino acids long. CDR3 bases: TGTGCCAGCCCGAGGGTATCCGAAGAAAAACTGTTTTTT. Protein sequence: CASPRVSEEKLFF.

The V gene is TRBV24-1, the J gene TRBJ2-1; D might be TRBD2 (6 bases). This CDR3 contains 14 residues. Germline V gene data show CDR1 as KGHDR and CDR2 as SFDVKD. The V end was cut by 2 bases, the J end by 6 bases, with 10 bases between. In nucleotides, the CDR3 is TGTGCCACCAGTGATTCCTGGGACTTCAATGAGCAGTTCTTC. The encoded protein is CATSDSWDFNEQFF.

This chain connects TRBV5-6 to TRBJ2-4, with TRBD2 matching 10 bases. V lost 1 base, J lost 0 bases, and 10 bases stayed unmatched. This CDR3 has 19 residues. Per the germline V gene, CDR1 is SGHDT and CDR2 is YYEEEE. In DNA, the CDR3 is TGTGCCAGCAGCTTGCTGTCTAGCGGGGGACCTCTAGCCAAAAACATTCAGTACTTC. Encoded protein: CASSLLSSGGPLAKNIQYF.

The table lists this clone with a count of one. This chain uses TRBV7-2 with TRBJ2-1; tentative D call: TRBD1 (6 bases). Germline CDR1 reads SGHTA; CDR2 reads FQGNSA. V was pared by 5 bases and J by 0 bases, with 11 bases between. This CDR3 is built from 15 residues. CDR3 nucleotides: TGTGCCAGCAGCGCTCTAGGGGGCTCCTACAATGAGCAGTTCTTC. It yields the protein CASSALGGSYNEQFF.

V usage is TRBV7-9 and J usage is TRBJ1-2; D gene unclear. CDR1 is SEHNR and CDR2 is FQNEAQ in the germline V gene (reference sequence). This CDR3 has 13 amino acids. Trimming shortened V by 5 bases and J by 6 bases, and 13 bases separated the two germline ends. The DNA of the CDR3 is TGTGCCAGCAGCCTGCCATTGGAGAATGGCTACACCTTC. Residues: CASSLPLENGYTF.

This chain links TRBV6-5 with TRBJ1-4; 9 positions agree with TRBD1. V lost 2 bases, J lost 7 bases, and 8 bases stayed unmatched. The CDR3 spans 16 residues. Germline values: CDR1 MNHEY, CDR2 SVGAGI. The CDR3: CASSYLSTGGVEKLFF. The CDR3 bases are TGTGCCAGCAGTTACCTTTCGACAGGGGGTGTTGAAAAACTGTTTTTT.

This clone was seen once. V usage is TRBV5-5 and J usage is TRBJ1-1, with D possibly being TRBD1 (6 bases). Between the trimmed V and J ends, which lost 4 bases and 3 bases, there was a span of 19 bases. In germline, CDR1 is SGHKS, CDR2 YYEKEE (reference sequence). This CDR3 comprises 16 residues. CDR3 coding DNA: TGTGCCAGCAGCCCCCGAGGGGGGGGCGCCGACACTGAAGCTTTCTTT. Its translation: CASSPRGGGADTEAFF.

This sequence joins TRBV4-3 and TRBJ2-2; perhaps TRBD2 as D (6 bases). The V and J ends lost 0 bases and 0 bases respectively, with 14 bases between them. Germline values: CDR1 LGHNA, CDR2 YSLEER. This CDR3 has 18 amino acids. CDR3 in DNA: TGCGCCAGCAGCCAAGACTCCTTTACGGGAGCGAACACCGGGGAGCTGTTTTTT. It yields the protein CASSQDSFTGANTGELFF.

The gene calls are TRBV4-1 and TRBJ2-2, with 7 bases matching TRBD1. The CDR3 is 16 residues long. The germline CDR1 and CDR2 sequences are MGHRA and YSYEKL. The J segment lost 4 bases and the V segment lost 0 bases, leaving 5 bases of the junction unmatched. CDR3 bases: TGCGCCAGCAGCCAAGATAACAGGGGATTCACCGGGGAGCTGTTTTTT. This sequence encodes CASSQDNRGFTGELFF.

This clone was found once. CDR3 bases: TGTGCCACCAGCAGTGTCGACAGGGCCACTGAAGCTTTCTTT. Its translation is CATSSVDRATEAFF. The V call is TRBV15, the J call TRBJ1-1; 7 bases line up with TRBD1. There are 14 residues in the CDR3. CDR1 is LNHNV, CDR2 YYDKDF, per germline (reference sequence). With V trimmed by 3 bases and J by 4 bases, 5 bases remained unmatched.

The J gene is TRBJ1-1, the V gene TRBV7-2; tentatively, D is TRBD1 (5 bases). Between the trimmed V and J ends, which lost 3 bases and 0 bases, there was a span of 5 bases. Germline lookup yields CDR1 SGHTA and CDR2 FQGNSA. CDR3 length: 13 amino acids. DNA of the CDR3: TGTGCCAGCAGCTTGACAGTGAACACTGAAGCTTTCTTT. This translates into CASSLTVNTEAFF.

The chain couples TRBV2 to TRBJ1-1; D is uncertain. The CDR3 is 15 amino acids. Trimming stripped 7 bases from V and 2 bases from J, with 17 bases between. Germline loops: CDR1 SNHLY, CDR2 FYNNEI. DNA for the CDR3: TGTGCCAGCACCTTGCGGTGGGAGGGAAACACTGAAGCTTTCTTT. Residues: CASTLRWEGNTEAFF.

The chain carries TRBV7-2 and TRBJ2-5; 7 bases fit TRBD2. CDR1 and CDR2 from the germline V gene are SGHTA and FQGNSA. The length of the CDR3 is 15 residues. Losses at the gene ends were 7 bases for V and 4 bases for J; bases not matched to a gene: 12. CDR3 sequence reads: CASTRWGGEGETQYF. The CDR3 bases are TGTGCCAGCACCCGGTGGGGGGGGGAGGGAGAGACCCAGTACTTC.